A single sample is the source of the 4 T cell receptor beta chains below, sequenced in a study of blood T cell repertoires in COVID-19. Repertoires were generated with immunoSEQ multiplex PCR, while TCRdb's copy carries only in-frame clones and drops some. Of around 86,000 clones in the sample, 75% to 90% were seen once. Sequenced material: peripheral blood. These receptors originate from a human donor in a cohort sampled during active COVID-19.

This chain joins TRBV7-8 and TRBJ2-5; perhaps TRBD1 as D (5 bases). The germline CDR1 and CDR2 sequences are SGHVS and FQNEAQ. The CDR3 covers 13 residues. V was shortened by 3 bases and J by 5 bases, with 10 bases between the two germline ends. The CDR3 loop reads CASSFSGAETQYF. DNA of the CDR3: TGTGCCAGCAGCTTTAGTGGGGCGGAGACCCAGTACTTC.

The chain employs TRBV14 and TRBJ1-2; 9 positions match TRBD1. The CDR3 loop spans 13 amino acids. Germline V CDR1 and CDR2: SGHDN, FVKESK. V shed 4 bases and J 6 bases; nucleotides not matched to a gene: 3. The CDR3 region has the DNA TGTGCCAGCAGCCCTCGGACAGGGGATGGCTACACCTTC. Its translation is CASSPRTGDGYTF. The whole variable domain, remainder taken from reference TRBV14 and TRBJ1-2, is EAGVTQFPSHSVIEKGQTVTLRCDPISGHDNLYWYRRVMGKEIKFLLHFVKESKQDESGMPNNRFLAERTGGTYSTLKVQPAELEDSGVYFCASSPRTGDGYTFGSGTRLTVV.

The chain carries TRBV6-1 and TRBJ2-2, with 10 bases aligning to TRBD1. Trimming removed 2 bases from V and 5 bases from J; junction bases left unmatched: 5. The length of the CDR3 is 16 residues. From germline, CDR1 is MNHNS and CDR2 SASEGT. This CDR3 is CASSESRTGGTGELFF. CDR3 in DNA: TGTGCCAGCAGTGAATCCCGGACAGGGGGAACCGGGGAGCTGTTTTTT.

V usage is TRBV28 and J usage is TRBJ1-4; 7 nucleotides match TRBD1. CDR1 is MDHEN and CDR2 is SYDVKM in the germline V gene. There are 15 residues in the CDR3. V shed 2 bases and J 8 bases; nucleotides not matched to a gene: 8. CDR3 coding DNA: TGTGCCAGCAGTTTAGTAGACAGGGTCGGAGAAAAACTGTTTTTT. It translates to CASSLVDRVGEKLFF.